The 26 T cell receptor beta chains below all came from one sample that was sequenced in a study of T cell responses to AZD1222 COVID-19 vaccine. This table comes from immunoSEQ multiplex PCR, and its TCRdb copy is limited to in-frame clones, with some not included. Here the sample spans 160,000 or so clones, under 95% being singletons. The sample consisted of peripheral blood, taken 28 days after the second AZD1222 dose. These TCRs come from an adult who received the AZD1222 COVID-19 vaccine.

The V call is TRBV19, the J call TRBJ1-4; D is unclear. V shed 1 base and J shed 8 bases, with 17 bases lying between them. CDR3 length: 16 amino acids. Germline CDR1 and CDR2: LNHDA and SQIVND (reference sequence). DNA of the CDR3: TGTGCCAGTAGTATAGTTCGTGTGGCAGGATTCGAAAAACTGTTTTTT. This sequence encodes CASSIVRVAGFEKLFF.

The sample holds one count of this clone. The chain recombines TRBV18 with TRBJ1-1; no clear D. The CDR3 sequence is 13 residues long. Looked up from germline, CDR1 is KGHSH and CDR2 is LQKENI. V dropped 2 bases and J dropped 0 bases, with 4 bases sitting between them. This CDR3 reads CASSPSVNTEAFF. In DNA, the CDR3 is TGTGCCAGCTCACCATCCGTGAACACTGAAGCTTTCTTT.

V is TRBV5-4 and J is TRBJ2-3; 10 nucleotides match TRBD2. Trimming removed 5 bases from V and 0 bases from J; junction bases left unmatched: 12. This CDR3 is 18 amino acids long. CDR1 and CDR2 from the germline V gene are SGHNT and YYREEE (reference sequence). The CDR3: CASRPGGTSVVSTDTQYF. In nucleotides, the CDR3 is TGTGCCAGCAGACCTGGGGGGACTAGCGTCGTTAGCACAGATACGCAGTATTTT.

The chain combines TRBV4-2 with TRBJ2-1; D not certain. The germline CDR1 and CDR2 sequences are LGHNA and YNFKEQ. This CDR3 is 12 amino acids long. The germline V and J ends were trimmed by 5 bases and 5 bases, with 7 bases remaining between them. In DNA form, the CDR3 reads TGTGCCAGCAGCGGAGTGAACAATGAGCAGTTCTTC. Its protein product is CASSGVNNEQFF.

The chain carries TRBV11-3 and TRBJ1-3; D is unresolved. This CDR3 has 15 residues. Trimming removed 4 bases at V and 4 bases at J, with 14 bases between. Germline lookup yields CDR1 SGHNT and CDR2 YENEEA. The CDR3 bases are TGTGCCAGCAGCTGGTCAGGCGGTTCCGGAAACACCATATATTTT. It translates to CASSWSGGSGNTIYF.

This sequence joins TRBV9 and TRBJ2-2; 8 bases fit TRBD2. The J segment lost 7 bases and the V segment lost 4 bases, leaving 6 bases of the junction unmatched. This CDR3 has 14 amino acids. Germline CDR1 SGDLS, CDR2 YYNGEE. The CDR3 is CASSPGGAVGELFF. CDR3 DNA sequence: TGTGCCAGCAGCCCGGGAGGGGCGGTCGGGGAGCTGTTTTTT.

J is TRBJ1-6 and V is TRBV28; D might be TRBD1 (5 bases). The germline V gene has CDR1 MDHEN and CDR2 SYDVKM. Trimming pared 4 bases from V and 9 bases from J, leaving 19 bases between. The CDR3 spans 16 residues. The CDR3 DNA reads TGTGCCAGCAGTTCCGGCTCCGGGGGTTATGGTTCACCCCTCCACTTT. This gives the protein CASSSGSGGYGSPLHF.

The chain employs TRBV18 and TRBJ2-3, with a tentative D call TRBD2 (5 bases). The CDR3 has 15 residues. V was trimmed by 6 bases and J by 0 bases, leaving 13 bases between them. Germline V CDR1 and CDR2: KGHSH, LQKENI. This CDR3 is CASSLTGSSTDTQYF. The DNA of the CDR3 is TGTGCCAGCTCCCTTACGGGGTCTAGCACAGATACGCAGTATTTT. Full variable domain (outside the CDR3, taken from reference TRBV18 and TRBJ2-3): NAGVMQNPRHLVRRRGQEARLRCSPMKGHSHVYWYRQLPEEGLKFMVYLQKENIIDESGMPKERFSAEFPKEGPSILRIQQVVRGDSAAYFCASSLTGSSTDTQYFGPGTRLTVL.

The rearrangement links TRBV9 to TRBJ2-1; the D is unclear. The CDR3 has 12 residues. The V end was cut by 4 bases, the J end by 8 bases, with 10 bases between. Germline V gene lookup returns CDR1 SGDLS and CDR2 YYNGEE. Written as DNA, the CDR3 is TGTGCCAGCAGCCCCGGGTTCCATGAGCAGTTCTTC. Amino acid sequence: CASSPGFHEQFF.

This clone was counted a few times. The rearrangement links TRBV7-9 to TRBJ2-7; tentative D call: TRBD1 (6 bases). The CDR3 runs 15 residues. The germline V and J ends were trimmed by 0 bases and 5 bases, with 14 bases remaining between them. In germline, CDR1 is SEHNR, CDR2 FQNEAQ (reference sequence). The CDR3 DNA sequence: TGTGCCAGCAGCTTAGCTTTGTCAGGGGTCCACGAGCAGTACTTC. This translates into CASSLALSGVHEQYF. The whole variable domain, filled in from reference TRBV7-9 and TRBJ2-7, reads DTGVSQNPRHKITKRGQNVTFRCDPISEHNRLYWYRQTLGQGPEFLTYFQNEAQLEKSRLLSDRFSAERPKGSFSTLEIQRTEQGDSAMYLCASSLALSGVHEQYFGPGTRLTVT.

This rearrangement joins TRBV13 to TRBJ2-3, with D possibly matching TRBD2 (6 bases). The V and J ends lost 5 bases and 2 bases respectively, with 14 bases between them. Germline V gene data show CDR1 as PRHDT and CDR2 as FYEKMQ (reference sequence). This CDR3 is 15 amino acids long. The CDR3 loop is CASSTYSGFTDTQYF. DNA of the CDR3: TGTGCCAGCAGCACCTATAGCGGCTTCACAGATACGCAGTATTTT.

The chain couples TRBV7-8 to TRBJ2-1; possible D gene TRBD2, 5 bases. This CDR3 spans 14 amino acids. Trimming took 7 bases from V and 5 from J, leaving 15 bases between them. Germline-derived CDR1 and CDR2 are SGHVS and FQNEAQ. The CDR3 sequence is CASIPPGVNNEQFF. DNA of the CDR3: TGTGCCAGCATACCCCCCGGGGTAAACAATGAGCAGTTCTTC.

V gene TRBV5-6 combines with J gene TRBJ1-5; D is uncertain. V was cut by 4 bases and J by 0 bases, with 8 bases left in between. The CDR3 runs to 14 residues. CDR1 and CDR2 (germline): SGHDT, YYEEEE. The CDR3 nucleotides are TGTGCCAGCAGCCAGGACGGTAGCAATCAGCCCCAGCATTTT. Translation: CASSQDGSNQPQHF.

V is TRBV6-5 and J is TRBJ2-3, with D possibly being TRBD2 (6 bases). This CDR3 has 15 amino acids. Trimming took 7 bases from V and 0 from J, leaving 14 bases between them. Looked up from germline, CDR1 is MNHEY and CDR2 is SVGAGI. The CDR3 sequence: CASTGRRASTDTQYF. In DNA form, the CDR3 reads TGTGCCAGCACCGGAAGGAGGGCTAGCACAGATACGCAGTATTTT.

V gene TRBV7-2 combines with J gene TRBJ2-6; D uncertain. This CDR3 comprises 14 residues. Germline CDR1 and CDR2: SGHTA and FQGNSA. Between the trimmed V and J ends, which lost 5 bases and 0 bases, there was a span of 5 bases. CDR3 coding DNA: TGTGCCAGCAGCCTGAGCTCTGGGGCCAACGTCCTGACTTTC. Its translation is CASSLSSGANVLTF.

J is TRBJ1-2 and V is TRBV29-1; TRBD1 matches at 7 bases. The CDR3 consists of 15 residues. The trim removed 0 bases at V and 2 bases at J, leaving 6 bases unmatched. Germline CDR1 is SQVTM and CDR2 is ANQGSEA. The CDR3 region is CSVEDETGLNYGYTF. Written as DNA, the CDR3 is TGCAGCGTTGAAGATGAGACAGGGCTGAACTATGGCTACACCTTC.

This chain uses TRBV6-5 with TRBJ1-2, with 7 bases matching TRBD1. The junction had 5 bases not matched to a gene; V was cut back by 5 bases and J by 2 bases. CDR1 is MNHEY and CDR2 is SVGAGI in the germline V gene. The CDR3 loop spans 14 amino acids. The CDR3 is CASSTMGQNYGYTF. CDR3 bases: TGTGCCAGCAGTACCATGGGACAGAACTATGGCTACACCTTC.

This clone was seen a few times. The chain joins TRBV6-1 to TRBJ2-7; 10 positions match TRBD1. V lost 3 bases, J lost 4 bases, and 9 bases stayed unmatched. Germline CDR1 reads MNHNS; CDR2 reads SASEGT. The CDR3 has 16 amino acids. Here the CDR3 DNA reads TGTGCCAGCAGTGAGGTGGATGGACAGGGGGTTTACGAGCAGTACTTC. This encodes CASSEVDGQGVYEQYF.

The rearrangement links TRBV28 to TRBJ1-2; D is ambiguous. V lost 6 bases and J lost 4, with 15 bases in between. Germline CDR1 MDHEN, CDR2 SYDVKM. This CDR3 contains 14 residues. The CDR3 DNA reads as TGTGCCAGCAGAACCCTCGCGCGTGGCTATGGCTACACCTTC. It translates to CASRTLARGYGYTF.

The rearrangement links TRBV18 to TRBJ2-7, with TRBD1 as a possible D gene (5 bases). V was trimmed by 2 bases and J by 3 bases, leaving 8 bases between them. Germline-derived CDR1 and CDR2 are KGHSH and LQKENI. The CDR3 runs to 13 residues. CDR3 region: CASSPTGNYEQYF. The CDR3 bases are TGTGCCAGCTCACCAACAGGAAACTACGAGCAGTACTTC.

The V and J genes are TRBV7-2 and TRBJ2-7; D may correspond to TRBD1 or TRBD2 (6 bases each). The CDR3 runs 15 residues. V lost 5 bases and J lost 6, with 20 bases in between. The germline V gene encodes CDR1 SGHTA and CDR2 FQGNSA. The CDR3 DNA reads TGTGCCAGCAGCGTAGGAGGGGGAGGATCAGGCGAGCAGTACTTC. This encodes CASSVGGGGSGEQYF.

The chain is built from TRBV28 and TRBJ2-7; D uncertain. The CDR3 is made up of 14 amino acids. The germline V gene encodes CDR1 MDHEN and CDR2 SYDVKM. Trimming pared 8 bases from V and 2 bases from J, leaving 16 bases between. The CDR3 bases are TGTGCCAGCTCACCCGGGTCCTTTCCCTACGAGCAGTACTTC. It translates to CASSPGSFPYEQYF.

The chain links TRBV6-6 to TRBJ2-1; D is perhaps TRBD2 (6 bases). V gave up 6 bases and J gave up 5 bases, with 11 bases separating them. CDR3 length: 13 amino acids. The germline V gene encodes CDR1 MNHNY and CDR2 SVGAGI (reference sequence). The CDR3 DNA is TGTGCCAGCAGCCCCGGGGGAGACAATGAGCAGTTCTTC. Encoded protein: CASSPGGDNEQFF.

The rearrangement uses TRBV4-1 and TRBJ2-7; the D is unclear. Per the germline V gene, CDR1 is MGHRA and CDR2 is YSYEKL. This CDR3 has 15 residues. Trimming shortened V by 2 bases and J by 4 bases, and 15 bases separated the two germline ends. In DNA, the CDR3 is TGCGCCAGCAGCCAATTGGCGTTAGAAATGTACGAGCAGTACTTC. This sequence encodes CASSQLALEMYEQYF.

The rearrangement links TRBV7-3 to TRBJ2-7; 9 bases match TRBD2. The V gene end was trimmed by 2 bases and the J gene end by 4 bases; junction bases not matched to a gene: 0. The CDR3 sequence is 13 residues long. Germline V lookup: CDR1 SGHTA, CDR2 FQGTGA. CDR3 amino acids: CASSLLAGYEQYF. CDR3 nucleotide sequence: TGTGCCAGCAGCTTACTAGCGGGGTACGAGCAGTACTTC.

This clone was seen once. This chain uses TRBV21-1 with TRBJ1-1; the listed D gene, TRBD1, was not tested against the DNA. TRBV21-1 is a documented pseudogene. The CDR3 is 15 residues long. This CDR3 is CAISGTGGGAAEAFF. The CDR3 region has the DNA TGTGCCATCTCCGGGACAGGGGGTGGGGCGGCTGAAGCTTTCTTT.